This T cell receptor beta chain was retrieved from a study of blood T cell repertoires in COVID-19. This CDR3 comprises 15 residues. The V and J ends lost 4 bases and 6 bases, in that order; junction bases with no gene match: 4. Germline CDR1 is WNHNN and CDR2 is SYGVQD (reference sequence). In the original analysis: For nucleated cells, counts were estimated from reference gene primer amplification. Profiling relied on immunoSEQ multiplex PCR, and the TCRdb table lists in-frame clones only, not all of them. The DNA was the basis for D and trimming; V, J and clone size are from that table. The sample holds under 400,000 clones, more than 70% seen once.

The V and J genes are TRBV10-1 and TRBJ2-1, with 12 bases aligning to TRBD1. Input material: peripheral blood. This clonotype was sampled from a woman younger than 45 with COVID-19, enrolled during active disease. CDR3 DNA sequence: TGCGCCAGCAGTGGGGGACAGGGGGCCTTCAATGAGCAGTTCTTC. Its protein is CASSGGQGAFNEQFF.